This T cell receptor (beta chain) was recorded in a study of graft-versus-host responses after intestinal transplantation. Study-wide background: Isolated intestinal, liver-intestinal, or multivisceral transplants were what recipients had. Recipients uniformly received anti-thymocyte globulin induction, followed by tacrolimus and steroids for 3 to 4 years. Whole-study findings and limits: After transplant, early declines in HvG clones were associated with peak levels of circulating GvH clones. Investigators detected GvH clones in recipient marrow, with some emerging earlier in ileum or blood.

Only in-frame clones appear in the TCRdb table, and some are missing; sequencing was by immunoSEQ multiplex PCR. Here the sample spans 100,000 to 110,000 clones, roughly 87% being singletons. Trimming cost V 2 bases and J 4 bases; bases outside gene matches: 16. The CDR3 runs to 20 residues. The germline gives CDR1 SGHVS, CDR2 FQNEAQ. As regards this clone: Its antigen is unknown.

Sequenced here: unstimulated CD4+ T cells sorted from spleen or lymph node cells, sampled before transplant. The rearrangement links TRBV7-8 to TRBJ2-2; the match to TRBD2 covers 10 bases. The receptor's source is a human donor who was the organ donor for an intestinal transplant. CDR3 nucleotide sequence: TGTGCCAGCAGCTTATTTCGTGCTAGCGGGGGCTCTGCGGGCACCGGGGAGCTGTTTTTT. It encodes CASSLFRASGGSAGTGELFF.